This T cell receptor beta chain was found in a study of CD8 T cells in ankylosing spondylitis. General observations from the study: Relatively scarce in peripheral blood, disease-linked clones were CD8+. Matched ankylosing spondylitis synovial fluid reportedly showed significant enrichment of disease-linked clones. Roughly eight highly homologous variants made up a TCR beta motif that seemed to typify ankylosing spondylitis blood.

The CDR3 sequence is 14 residues long. Trimming at V came to 3 bases and at J to 10 bases, leaving 7 bases not matched to a gene. Looked up from germline, CDR1 is LGHNA and CDR2 is YSLEER. TCR beta libraries were made by quantitative 5'-RACE with molecular barcodes. TCRdb fed the 5' RACE reads into MiXCR, producing one record per CDR3 protein. Among fewer than 750,000 distinct CDR3 sequences, over 15% were seen once, and the ten largest hold around a fifth. This clonotype was observed a handful of times. Antigen: not known. This clonotype was obtained from a male donor with ankylosing spondylitis. The chain employs TRBV4-3 and TRBJ2-1, with 9 bases that match TRBD1. Sequenced input: blood, either unsorted or a sorted T cell fraction (not recorded which). The CDR3 DNA reads as TGCGCCAGCAGCCACCCGGGACAGGGCAGGGAGCAGTTCTTC. As protein: CASSHPGQGREQFF.